This T cell receptor (beta chain) was documented in a study of T cell responses to AZD1222 COVID-19 vaccine. Here immunoSEQ multiplex PCR was the method, and the copy in TCRdb shows in-frame clones only, minus some. This sample has approximately 110,000 clones, with roughly nine tenths found just once. The CDR3 contains 13 residues. V was trimmed by 4 bases and J by 7 bases, leaving 12 bases between them. From germline, CDR1 is SGHDT and CDR2 YYEEEE. The gene calls are TRBV5-6 and TRBJ2-1, with D uncertain. This sequence originates from an adult in good health. The starting material was peripheral blood, obtained on day 0 of AZD1222 vaccination. The CDR3 region is CASSVTPTNEQFF. The CDR3 DNA sequence: TGTGCCAGCAGCGTGACTCCTACTAATGAGCAGTTCTTC. The full variable domain, rest sourced from reference TRBV5-6 and TRBJ2-1, is DAGVTQSPTHLIKTRGQQVTLRCSPKSGHDTVSWYQQALGQGPQFIFQYYEEEERQRGNFPDRFSGHQFPNYSSELNVNALLLGDSALYLCASSVTPTNEQFFGPGTRLTVL.